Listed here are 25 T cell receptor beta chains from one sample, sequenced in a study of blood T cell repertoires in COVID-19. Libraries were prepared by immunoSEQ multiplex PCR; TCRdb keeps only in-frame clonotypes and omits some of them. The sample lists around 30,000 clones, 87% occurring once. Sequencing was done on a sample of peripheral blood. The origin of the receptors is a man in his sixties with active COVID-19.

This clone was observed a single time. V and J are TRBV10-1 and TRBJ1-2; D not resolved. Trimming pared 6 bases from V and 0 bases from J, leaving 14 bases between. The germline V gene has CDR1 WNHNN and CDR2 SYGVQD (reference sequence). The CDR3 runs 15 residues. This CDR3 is CASRIARGSNYGYTF. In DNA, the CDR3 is TGCGCCAGCAGAATAGCAAGAGGATCTAACTATGGCTACACCTTC.

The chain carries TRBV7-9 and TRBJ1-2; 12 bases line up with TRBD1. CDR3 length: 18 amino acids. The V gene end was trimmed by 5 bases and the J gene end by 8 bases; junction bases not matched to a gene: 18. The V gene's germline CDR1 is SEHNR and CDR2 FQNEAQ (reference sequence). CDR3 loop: CASSPSPGTGGVYRGYTF. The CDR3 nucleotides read TGTGCCAGCAGCCCAAGTCCCGGGACAGGGGGCGTATATCGCGGCTACACCTTC.

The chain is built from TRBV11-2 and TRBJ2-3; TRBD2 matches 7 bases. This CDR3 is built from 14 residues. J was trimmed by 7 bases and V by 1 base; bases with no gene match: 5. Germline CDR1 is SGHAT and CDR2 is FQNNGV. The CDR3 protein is CASSLGGGYYTQYF. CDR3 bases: TGTGCCAGCAGCTTAGGGGGGGGTTATTATACGCAGTATTTT.

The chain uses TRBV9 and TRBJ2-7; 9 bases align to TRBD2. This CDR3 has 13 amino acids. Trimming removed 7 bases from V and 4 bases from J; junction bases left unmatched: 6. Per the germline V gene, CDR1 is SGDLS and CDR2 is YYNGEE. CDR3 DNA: TGTGCCAGCGGGCGGGAGGGCCGTTACGAGCAGTACTTC. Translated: CASGREGRYEQYF. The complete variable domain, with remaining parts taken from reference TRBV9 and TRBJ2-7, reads DSGVTQTPKHLITATGQRVTLRCSPRSGDLSVYWYQQSLDQGLQFLIQYYNGEERAKGNILERFSAQQFPDLHSELNLSSLELGDSALYFCASGREGRYEQYFGPGTRLTVT.

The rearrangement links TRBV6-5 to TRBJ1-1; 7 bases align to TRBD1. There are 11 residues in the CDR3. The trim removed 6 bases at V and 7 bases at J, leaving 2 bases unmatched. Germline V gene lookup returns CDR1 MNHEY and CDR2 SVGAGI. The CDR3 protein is CASRHRGEAFF. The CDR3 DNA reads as TGTGCCAGCAGGCACAGGGGTGAAGCTTTCTTT.

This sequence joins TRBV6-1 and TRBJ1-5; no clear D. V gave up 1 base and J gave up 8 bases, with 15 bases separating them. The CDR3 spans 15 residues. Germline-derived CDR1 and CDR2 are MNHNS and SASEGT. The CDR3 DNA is TGTGCCAGCAGTGAAGGACTCGGAGGTTCGGAGCCCCAGCATTTT. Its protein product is CASSEGLGGSEPQHF.

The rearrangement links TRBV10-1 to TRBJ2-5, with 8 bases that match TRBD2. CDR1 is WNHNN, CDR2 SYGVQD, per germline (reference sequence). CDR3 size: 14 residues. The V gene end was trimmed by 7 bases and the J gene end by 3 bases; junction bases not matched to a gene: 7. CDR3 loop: CASIAPGGEETQYF. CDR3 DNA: TGCGCCAGCATCGCCCCGGGGGGGGAAGAGACCCAGTACTTC.

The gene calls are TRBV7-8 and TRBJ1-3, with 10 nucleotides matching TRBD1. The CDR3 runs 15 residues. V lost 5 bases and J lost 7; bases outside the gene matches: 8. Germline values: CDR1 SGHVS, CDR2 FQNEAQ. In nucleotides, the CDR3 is TGTGCCAGCAGCCCCCTTGACAGGGGGCGTAACACCATATATTTT. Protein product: CASSPLDRGRNTIYF.

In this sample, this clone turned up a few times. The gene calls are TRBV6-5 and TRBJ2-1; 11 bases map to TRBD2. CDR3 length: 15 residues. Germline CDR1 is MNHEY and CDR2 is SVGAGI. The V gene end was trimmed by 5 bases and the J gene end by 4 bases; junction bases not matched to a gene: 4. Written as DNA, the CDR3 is TGTGCCAGCAGTATTCCTAGCGGGGGGTACAATGAGCAGTTCTTC. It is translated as CASSIPSGGYNEQFF.

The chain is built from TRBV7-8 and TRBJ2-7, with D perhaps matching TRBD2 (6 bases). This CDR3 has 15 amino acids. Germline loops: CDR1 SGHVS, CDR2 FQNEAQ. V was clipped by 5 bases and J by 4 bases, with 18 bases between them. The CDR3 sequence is CASSPTGGGKYEQYF. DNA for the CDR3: TGTGCCAGCAGCCCCACGGGTGGCGGGAAATACGAGCAGTACTTC.

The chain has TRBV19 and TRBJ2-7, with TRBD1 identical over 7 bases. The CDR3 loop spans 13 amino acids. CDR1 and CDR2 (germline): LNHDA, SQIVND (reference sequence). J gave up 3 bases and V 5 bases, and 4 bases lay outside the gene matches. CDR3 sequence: CASSETGYYEQYF. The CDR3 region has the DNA TGTGCCAGTAGTGAGACAGGGTACTACGAGCAGTACTTC.

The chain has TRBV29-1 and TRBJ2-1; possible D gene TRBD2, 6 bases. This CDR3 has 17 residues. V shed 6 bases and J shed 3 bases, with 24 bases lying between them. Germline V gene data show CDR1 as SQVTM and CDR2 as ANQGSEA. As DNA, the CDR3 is TGCAGCGTCTCGGGCCCCTCGGGACGGGAGAACTACAATGAGCAGTTCTTC. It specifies CSVSGPSGRENYNEQFF.

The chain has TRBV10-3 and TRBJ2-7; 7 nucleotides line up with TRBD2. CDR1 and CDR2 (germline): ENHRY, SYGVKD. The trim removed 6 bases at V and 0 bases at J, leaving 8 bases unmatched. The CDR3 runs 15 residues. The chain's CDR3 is CAISLRRERSYEQYF. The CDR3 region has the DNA TGTGCCATCAGCCTTAGGCGGGAGCGCTCCTACGAGCAGTACTTC.

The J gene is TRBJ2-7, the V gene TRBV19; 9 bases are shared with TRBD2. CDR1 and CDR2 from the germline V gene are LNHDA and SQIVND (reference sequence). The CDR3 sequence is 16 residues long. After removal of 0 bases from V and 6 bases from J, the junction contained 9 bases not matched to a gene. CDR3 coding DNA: TGTGCCAGTAGTATAGATTCACAGCGGGAGGTACGCGAGCAGTACTTC. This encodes CASSIDSQREVREQYF.

CDR3 loop: CAISGTSGVNYEQYF. The CDR3, as DNA: TGTGCCATCAGTGGGACTAGCGGGGTGAACTACGAGCAGTACTTC. The chain uses TRBV10-3 and TRBJ2-7; the match to TRBD2 covers 12 bases. The CDR3 consists of 15 residues. Per the germline V gene, CDR1 is ENHRY and CDR2 is SYGVKD. After removal of 4 bases from V and 3 bases from J, the junction contained 4 bases not matched to a gene.

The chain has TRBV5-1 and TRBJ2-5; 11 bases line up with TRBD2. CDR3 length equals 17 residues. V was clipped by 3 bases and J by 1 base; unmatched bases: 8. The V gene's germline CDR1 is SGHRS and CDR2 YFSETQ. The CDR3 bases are TGCGCCAGCAGCTCCCTCCCCGGGACTAGCGGCCAAGAGACCCAGTACTTC. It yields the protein CASSSLPGTSGQETQYF.

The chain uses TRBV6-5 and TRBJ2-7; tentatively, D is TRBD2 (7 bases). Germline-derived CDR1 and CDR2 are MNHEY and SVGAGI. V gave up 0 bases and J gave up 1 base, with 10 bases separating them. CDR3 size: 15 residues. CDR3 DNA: TGTGCCAGCAGTTACTCAGGGGGGGTATCCTACGAGCAGTACTTC. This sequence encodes CASSYSGGVSYEQYF.

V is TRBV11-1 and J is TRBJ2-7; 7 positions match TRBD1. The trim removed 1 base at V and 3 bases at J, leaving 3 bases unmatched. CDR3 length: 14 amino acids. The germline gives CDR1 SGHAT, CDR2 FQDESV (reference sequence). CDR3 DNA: TGTGCCAGCAGCTTAGGGACAGGCAGCTACGAGCAGTACTTC. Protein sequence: CASSLGTGSYEQYF.

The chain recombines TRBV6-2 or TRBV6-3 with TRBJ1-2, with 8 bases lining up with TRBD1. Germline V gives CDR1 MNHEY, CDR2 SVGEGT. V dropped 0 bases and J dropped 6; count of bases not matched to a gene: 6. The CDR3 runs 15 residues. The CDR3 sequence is CASSYSIGTGHGYTF. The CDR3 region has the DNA TGTGCCAGCAGTTACTCAATCGGGACAGGTCATGGCTACACCTTC.

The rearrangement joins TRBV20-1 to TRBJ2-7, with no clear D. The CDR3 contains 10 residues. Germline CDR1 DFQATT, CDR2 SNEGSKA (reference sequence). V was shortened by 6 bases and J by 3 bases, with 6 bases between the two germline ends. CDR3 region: CSALLYEQYF. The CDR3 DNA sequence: TGCAGTGCGCTACTCTACGAGCAGTACTTC.

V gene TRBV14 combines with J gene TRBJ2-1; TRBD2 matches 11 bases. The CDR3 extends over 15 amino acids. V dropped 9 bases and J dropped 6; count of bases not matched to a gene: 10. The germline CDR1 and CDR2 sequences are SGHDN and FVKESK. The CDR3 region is CASTPPGLAGNEQFF. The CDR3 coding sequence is TGTGCCAGTACACCACCCGGACTAGCGGGCAATGAGCAGTTCTTC.

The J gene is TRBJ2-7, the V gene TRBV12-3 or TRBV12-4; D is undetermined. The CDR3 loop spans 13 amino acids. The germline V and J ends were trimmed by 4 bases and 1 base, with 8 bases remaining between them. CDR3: CASSSGVSYEQYF. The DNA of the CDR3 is TGTGCCAGCAGTTCCGGTGTTTCCTACGAGCAGTACTTC.

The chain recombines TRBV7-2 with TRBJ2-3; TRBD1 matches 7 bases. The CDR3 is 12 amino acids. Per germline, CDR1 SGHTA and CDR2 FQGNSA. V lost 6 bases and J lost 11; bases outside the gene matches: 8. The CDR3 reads CASSHPGQRQYF. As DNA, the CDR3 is TGTGCCAGCAGTCATCCGGGACAGAGGCAGTATTTT.

The CDR3 DNA sequence: TGTGCCAGCAGTGATCGAGGGACTAGAGGAAATGAGCAGTTCTTC. Amino acid sequence: CASSDRGTRGNEQFF. V gene TRBV6-1 combines with J gene TRBJ2-1, with 8 bases aligning to TRBD2. J gave up 7 bases and V 3 bases, and 8 bases lay outside the gene matches. There are 15 residues in the CDR3. The germline V gene encodes CDR1 MNHNS and CDR2 SASEGT.

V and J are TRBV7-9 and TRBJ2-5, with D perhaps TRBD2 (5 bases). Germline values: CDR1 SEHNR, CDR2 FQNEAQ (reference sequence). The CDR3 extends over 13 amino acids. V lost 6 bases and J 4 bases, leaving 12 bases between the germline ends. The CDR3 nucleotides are TGTGCCAGCAGTCTCGGAGGAGGAGAGACCCAGTACTTC. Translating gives CASSLGGGETQYF.